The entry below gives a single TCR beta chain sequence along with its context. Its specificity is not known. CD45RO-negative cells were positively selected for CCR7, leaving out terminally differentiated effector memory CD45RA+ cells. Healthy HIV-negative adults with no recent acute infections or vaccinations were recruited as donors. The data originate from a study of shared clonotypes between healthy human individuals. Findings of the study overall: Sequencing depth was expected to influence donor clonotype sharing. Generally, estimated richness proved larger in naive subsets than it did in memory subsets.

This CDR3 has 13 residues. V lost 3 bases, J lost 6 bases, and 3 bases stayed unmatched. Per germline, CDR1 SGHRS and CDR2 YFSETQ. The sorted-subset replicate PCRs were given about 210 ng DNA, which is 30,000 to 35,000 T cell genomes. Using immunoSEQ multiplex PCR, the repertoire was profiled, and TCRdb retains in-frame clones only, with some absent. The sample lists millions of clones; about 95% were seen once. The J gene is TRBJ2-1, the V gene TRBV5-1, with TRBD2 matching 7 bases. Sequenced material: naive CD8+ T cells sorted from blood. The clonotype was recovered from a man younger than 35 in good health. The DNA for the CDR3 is TGCGCCAGCAGCTGGACTAGGACCAATGAGCAGTTCTTC. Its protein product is CASSWTRTNEQFF. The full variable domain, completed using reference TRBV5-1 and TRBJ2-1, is KAGVTQTPRYLIKTRGQQVTLSCSPISGHRSVSWYQQTPGQGLQFLFEYFSETQRNKGNFPGRFSGRQFSNSRSEMNVSTLELGDSALYLCASSWTRTNEQFFGPGTRLTVL.